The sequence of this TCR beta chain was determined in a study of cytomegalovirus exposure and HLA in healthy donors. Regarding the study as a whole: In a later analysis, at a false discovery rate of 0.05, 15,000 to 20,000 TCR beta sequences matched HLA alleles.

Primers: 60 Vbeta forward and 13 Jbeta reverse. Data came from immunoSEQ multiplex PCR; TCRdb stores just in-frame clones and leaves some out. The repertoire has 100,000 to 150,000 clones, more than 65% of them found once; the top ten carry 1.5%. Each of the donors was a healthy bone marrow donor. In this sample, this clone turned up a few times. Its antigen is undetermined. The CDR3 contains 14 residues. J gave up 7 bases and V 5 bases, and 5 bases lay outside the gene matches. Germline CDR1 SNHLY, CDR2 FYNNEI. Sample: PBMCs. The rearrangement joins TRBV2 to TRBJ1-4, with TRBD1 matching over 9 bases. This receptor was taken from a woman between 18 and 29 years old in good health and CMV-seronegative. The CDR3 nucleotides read TGTGCCAGCAGTTCAACGACAGGGGGTGAAAAACTGTTTTTT. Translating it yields CASSSTTGGEKLFF.